The 18 T cell receptor beta chains below were found in one sample sequenced in a study of blood T cell repertoires in COVID-19. Some clones are missing from TCRdb's copy, which holds only in-frame ones; the method was immunoSEQ multiplex PCR. This table holds some 120,000 clones, about 85% found once. The sample consisted of peripheral blood. These receptors were taken from a woman of 80 years or more with acute or convalescent COVID-19.

V usage is TRBV6-6 and J usage is TRBJ1-6; D ambiguous. The length of the CDR3 is 15 residues. Germline loops: CDR1 MNHNY, CDR2 SVGAGI (reference sequence). Trimming removed 2 bases at V and 5 bases at J, with 10 bases between. The CDR3 here is CASSYPSANNSPLHF. The CDR3 DNA reads TGTGCCAGCAGTTACCCCAGCGCCAATAATTCACCCCTCCACTTT.

The chain carries TRBV6-5 and TRBJ2-5, with D hard to call. V was trimmed by 5 bases and J by 3 bases, leaving 13 bases between them. The CDR3 runs 14 residues. From germline, CDR1 is MNHEY and CDR2 SVGAGI. CDR3 bases: TGTGCCAGCAGTCCTACTTACCGTAAAGAGACCCAGTACTTC. Its protein is CASSPTYRKETQYF.

This rearrangement joins TRBV2 to TRBJ1-1; possible D gene TRBD1, 6 bases. Trimming shortened V by 2 bases and J by 5 bases, and 12 bases separated the two germline ends. CDR1 and CDR2 (germline): SNHLY, FYNNEI. CDR3 length: 14 residues. In nucleotides, the CDR3 is TGTGCCAGCAGTGAACGGGGGGCTGGGACTGAAGCTTTCTTT. Its protein product is CASSERGAGTEAFF.

The chain has TRBV28 and TRBJ1-1, with D hard to call. Germline CDR1 and CDR2: MDHEN and SYDVKM. V lost 7 bases and J lost 0, with 9 bases in between. The CDR3 contains 13 residues. CDR3 amino acids: CASINRMNTEAFF. As DNA, the CDR3 is TGTGCCAGCATTAACAGAATGAACACTGAAGCTTTCTTT.

This clone showed up just once. The V and J genes are TRBV29-1 and TRBJ1-6; tentatively, D is TRBD1 (6 bases). The CDR3 runs 15 residues. The germline CDR1 and CDR2 sequences are SQVTM and ANQGSEA. V was shortened by 6 bases and J by 8 bases, with 20 bases between the two germline ends. This CDR3 is CSVADSNDPYSPLHF. The CDR3 nucleotides read TGCAGCGTGGCGGACAGCAATGACCCTTATTCACCCCTCCACTTT.

The rearrangement uses TRBV29-1 and TRBJ1-1; unclear D gene. Trimming removed 4 bases from V and 0 bases from J, with 6 bases in between. The germline V gene encodes CDR1 SQVTM and CDR2 ANQGSEA. The CDR3 has 12 residues. CDR3 in DNA: TGCAGCGTTGGTCGGTTGAACACTGAAGCTTTCTTT. Its translation: CSVGRLNTEAFF.

The rearrangement joins TRBV28 to TRBJ1-2; D unclear. Germline V gene sequence: CDR1 MDHEN, CDR2 SYDVKM. This CDR3 has 11 residues. Trimming pared 5 bases from V and 8 bases from J, leaving 9 bases between. The CDR3, as DNA: TGTGCCAGCAGTCCTTCCCGGGGCTACACCTTC. Its protein is CASSPSRGYTF.

This clone is a singleton in its sample. CDR3 in amino acids: CASAGQATQPQHF. As DNA, the CDR3 is TGTGCCAGCGCCGGACAGGCGACTCAGCCCCAGCATTTT. J is TRBJ1-5 and V is TRBV28, with 7 bases lining up with TRBD1. From germline, CDR1 is MDHEN and CDR2 SYDVKM. The ends lost 8 bases at V and 6 bases at J; junction bases unmatched: 7. This CDR3 has 13 residues.

This rearrangement joins TRBV5-4 to TRBJ1-1; 7 bases match TRBD1. The CDR3 is made up of 16 amino acids. Germline V gives CDR1 SGHNT, CDR2 YYREEE (reference sequence). The V and J ends lost 0 bases and 1 base, in that order; junction bases with no gene match: 6. For the CDR3, the DNA is TGTGCCAGCAGCTTGGACACCACAGGGGCGAACACTGAAGCTTTCTTT. It yields the protein CASSLDTTGANTEAFF.

The rearrangement joins TRBV5-1 to TRBJ2-5, with a tentative D call TRBD1 (6 bases). V lost 2 bases and J lost 5, with 13 bases in between. Per the germline V gene, CDR1 is SGHRS and CDR2 is YFSETQ. CDR3 length equals 14 residues. The CDR3 DNA follows: TGCGCCAGCAGCTTCGGACAGCACCCCGAGACCCAGTACTTC. Translated, it gives CASSFGQHPETQYF.

The sample holds a few counts of this clone. This sequence joins TRBV15 and TRBJ1-2; 7 nucleotides line up with TRBD1. The trim removed 0 bases at V and 2 bases at J, leaving 9 bases unmatched. The CDR3 runs to 17 residues. The V gene's germline CDR1 is LNHNV and CDR2 YYDKDF (reference sequence). CDR3: CATSRDQQSGGNYGYTF. The CDR3 bases are TGTGCCACCAGCAGAGATCAACAGTCAGGGGGGAACTATGGCTACACCTTC.

This clone was detected once. This chain connects TRBV27 to TRBJ2-7; the match to TRBD1 covers 7 bases. CDR1 is MNHEY, CDR2 SMNVEV, per germline (reference sequence). The CDR3 is 14 amino acids. Germline trimming cut 5 bases from V and 2 bases from J; bases unmatched to any gene: 6. CDR3 loop: CASSPRQGAYEQYF. The DNA of the CDR3 is TGTGCCAGCAGTCCCCGGCAGGGGGCCTACGAGCAGTACTTC.

The chain joins TRBV18 to TRBJ2-2, with D tentatively TRBD2 (6 bases). Germline CDR1 is KGHSH and CDR2 is LQKENI. V was shortened by 3 bases and J by 4 bases, with 12 bases between the two germline ends. CDR3 length: 15 residues. Here the CDR3 DNA reads TGTGCCAGCTCACCTCGGGGACTGGGCACCGGGGAGCTGTTTTTT. The encoded protein is CASSPRGLGTGELFF.

The gene calls are TRBV15 and TRBJ2-7; D gene uncertain. The ends were cut back, 0 bases at V and 3 bases at J, with 9 bases in the middle. CDR1 and CDR2 from the germline V gene are LNHNV and YYDKDF (reference sequence). CDR3 length equals 14 residues. CDR3: CATSRDRTDYEQYF. The CDR3 region has the DNA TGTGCCACCAGCAGAGATCGAACAGACTACGAGCAGTACTTC.

V is TRBV23-1 and J is TRBJ1-2; no reliable D call. TRBV23-1 is an ORF, with its function uncertain. V gave up 4 bases and J gave up 8 bases, with 5 bases separating them. CDR3 size: 10 residues. The CDR3 coding sequence is TGCGCCAGCAGTCCGGAGGGCTACACCTTC. Protein sequence: CASSPEGYTF.

The rearrangement uses TRBV13 and TRBJ1-3; maybe TRBD1 (6 bases). Germline V lookup: CDR1 PRHDT, CDR2 FYEKMQ (reference sequence). V lost 2 bases and J 4 bases, leaving 12 bases between the germline ends. The CDR3 spans 15 residues. The CDR3 DNA sequence: TGTGCCAGCAGCTTACAACCAGGGGTGGGAAACACCATATATTTT. Its protein is CASSLQPGVGNTIYF.

This chain links TRBV7-3 with TRBJ2-2, with D unresolved. Trimming cost V 1 base and J 5 bases, with 5 bases left between them. Germline V CDR1 and CDR2: SGHTA, FQGTGA. CDR3 size: 13 residues. CDR3 sequence: CASSLSETGELFF. CDR3 nucleotides: TGTGCCAGCAGCTTAAGCGAAACCGGGGAGCTGTTTTTT.

The V call is TRBV6-1, the J call TRBJ2-1; the match to TRBD2 covers 9 bases. This CDR3 has 19 residues. V lost 0 bases to trimming and J lost 7 bases; unmatched junction nucleotides: 16. The V gene's germline CDR1 is MNHNS and CDR2 SASEGT. The CDR3 sequence is CASSEAVTTAGGRVNEQFF. CDR3 nucleotides: TGTGCCAGCAGTGAAGCCGTCACTACCGCGGGGGGGCGGGTGAATGAGCAGTTCTTC.